The source of this T cell receptor (beta chain) is a study of regulatory T cells in long-lasting Graves disease. The overall study: By definition, persistent Graves' disease involved antithyroid drugs for over 5 years alongside positive TSH receptor antibodies.

Specified time point: persistent/refractory GD, antithyroid drugs over 5 years with positive TRAb. Scientists built the TCR library using RNA that was extracted from PBMCs. American Thyroid Association guidelines defined how Graves' disease was diagnosed. iRepertoire HTBI primers and Arm-PCR of CDR3 regions built TCR beta libraries. TCRdb re-called the multiplex PCR reads with MiXCR, one entry per CDR3 protein. The sample comprises about 430,000 distinct CDR3 sequences, roughly 21% of which are singletons, and roughly an eighth rests with the top ten. The sample holds a few counts of this clonotype. This TCR derives from a female donor with Graves disease. Sequenced here: peripheral blood mononuclear cells (PBMCs), sampled when the disease was refractory, from a patient treated with antithyroid drugs.

The CDR3 nucleotides read TGTGCCAGCAGTTACTCCCCGGGACAGAGTAATGGCTACACCTTC. This translates into CASSYSPGQSNGYTF. The chain combines TRBV6-2 or TRBV6-3 with TRBJ1-2; TRBD1 matches 7 bases. This CDR3 has 15 amino acids. Germline CDR1 MNHEY, CDR2 SVGEGT. J was trimmed by 6 bases and V by 0 bases; bases with no gene match: 7.